This record concerns one T cell receptor beta chain sequence. The antigen remains undetermined. The study ran its PCR with 60 Vbeta and 13 Jbeta primers. The method was immunoSEQ multiplex PCR; TCRdb's version includes in-frame clones alone and lacks a portion of them. The sample includes about 120,000 clones, about 75% of them seen just once. Germline lookup yields CDR1 LNHDA and CDR2 SQIVND (reference sequence). Trimming removed 3 bases from V and 9 bases from J; junction bases left unmatched: 7. This CDR3 is built from 14 residues. The sample comes from a study of cytomegalovirus exposure and HLA in healthy donors. Regarding the study as a whole: In most subjects, TCR beta sequences reportedly gave accurate predictions of HLA-A and HLA-B alleles.

This chain uses TRBV19 with TRBJ2-4; 8 bases fit TRBD1. This TCR came from a woman in her thirties or forties in good health and CMV-seropositive. What was sequenced was PBMCs. The CDR3 DNA sequence: TGTGCCAGTAGTATGGACAGGGACCGCGCCATTCAGTACTTC. It encodes CASSMDRDRAIQYF.